This T cell receptor (beta chain) was recovered during a study of blood T cell repertoires in COVID-19. Only in-frame clones appear in the TCRdb table, and some are missing; sequencing was by immunoSEQ multiplex PCR. The table records around 190,000 clones, around 84% of them present only once. CDR1 is SEHNR and CDR2 is FQNEAQ in the germline V gene (reference sequence). Trimming took 1 base from V and 8 from J, leaving 12 bases between them. The CDR3 is made up of 14 amino acids. Sample: peripheral blood. This TCR was sampled from a woman aged 80 or older with acute or convalescent COVID-19. The genes are TRBV7-9 and TRBJ2-1; D is uncertain. CDR3 bases: TGTGCCAGCAGCTTAGATGGAGAAAGTGATGAGCAGTTCTTC. Residues: CASSLDGESDEQFF.